One sample yielded the 17 T cell receptor beta chains listed below, sequenced in a study of blood T cell repertoires in COVID-19. Assay: immunoSEQ multiplex PCR; the TCRdb copy retains only in-frame clones and omits some. The sample includes some 180,000 clones, 80% to 85% seen only once; the top ten take roughly 11%. What was sequenced was peripheral blood. The source is a man aged 65-85 years with active or convalescent COVID-19.

This clone was observed once. A read error may account for a junction end that differs from germline. This sequence joins TRBV2 and TRBJ1-1; D perhaps matches TRBD1 (5 bases). CDR1 is SNHLY and CDR2 is FYNNEI in the germline V gene. There are 11 residues in the CDR3. The CDR3 sequence: CASRNQGPVVF. The DNA of the CDR3 is TGTGCCAGCAGAAATCAGGGCCCAGTTGTCTTT.

This chain uses TRBV14 with TRBJ2-2, with 12 bases aligning to TRBD1. This CDR3 is built from 16 residues. The V segment lost 4 bases and the J segment 6 bases; nucleotides outside the gene matches: 6. Germline values: CDR1 SGHDN, CDR2 FVKESK. The CDR3 here is CASSRRDRGPAGELFF. The CDR3 bases are TGTGCCAGCAGCCGCCGGGACAGGGGGCCGGCCGGGGAGCTGTTTTTT. Full variable domain (remainder filled in from reference TRBV14 and TRBJ2-2): EAGVTQFPSHSVIEKGQTVTLRCDPISGHDNLYWYRRVMGKEIKFLLHFVKESKQDESGMPNNRFLAERTGGTYSTLKVQPAELEDSGVYFCASSRRDRGPAGELFFGEGSRLTVL.

This clone was counted between two and nine times. The J gene is TRBJ2-1, the V gene TRBV6-5; 12 positions match TRBD2. Looked up from germline, CDR1 is MNHEY and CDR2 is SVGAGI. The V segment lost 8 bases and the J segment 8 bases; nucleotides outside the gene matches: 10. This CDR3 is built from 15 residues. As DNA, the CDR3 is TGTGCCAGCGGGTCTAGCGGGAGGGCCCTCGATGAGCAGTTCTTC. It translates to CASGSSGRALDEQFF.

The rearrangement joins TRBV6-5 to TRBJ2-2; 11 bases match TRBD1. There are 15 residues in the CDR3. J gave up 7 bases and V 7 bases, and 8 bases lay outside the gene matches. Germline V lookup: CDR1 MNHEY, CDR2 SVGAGI. CDR3 sequence: CASTMDRGRIGELFF. The CDR3 coding sequence is TGTGCCAGCACCATGGACAGGGGGCGAATCGGGGAGCTGTTTTTT.

This clone showed up many times. This chain links TRBV5-1 with TRBJ2-3, with TRBD2 identical over 8 bases. Trimming removed 0 bases from V and 1 base from J; junction bases left unmatched: 1. The CDR3 covers 15 residues. Germline lookup yields CDR1 SGHRS and CDR2 YFSETQ. In DNA, the CDR3 is TGCGCCAGCAGCTTGGATAGCGGGGGCACAGATACGCAGTATTTT. Protein: CASSLDSGGTDTQYF.

A word on this clone: Additional DNA sequences in this sample encode the identical CDR3. The rearrangement links TRBV9 to TRBJ2-2; the D gene is possibly TRBD2 (5 bases). Between the trimmed V and J ends, which lost 0 bases and 0 bases, there was a span of 9 bases. The CDR3 is made up of 16 amino acids. CDR1 is SGDLS and CDR2 is YYNGEE in the germline V gene. The CDR3 is CASSVETGTNTGELFF. In nucleotides, the CDR3 is TGTGCCAGCAGCGTAGAGACGGGAACGAACACCGGGGAGCTGTTTTTT.

The chain carries TRBV2 and TRBJ2-5, with 9 bases matching TRBD1. Germline CDR1 reads SNHLY; CDR2 reads FYNNEI. This CDR3 spans 14 amino acids. After removal of 5 bases from V and 2 bases from J, the junction contained 3 bases not matched to a gene. In DNA form, the CDR3 reads TGTGCCAGCAGTTGGGACAGGGCACAAGAGACCCAGTACTTC. It is translated as CASSWDRAQETQYF.

The chain couples TRBV10-1 to TRBJ2-5, with a possible D match to TRBD1 (5 bases). The CDR3 consists of 13 residues. V gave up 2 bases and J gave up 6 bases, with 10 bases separating them. Germline CDR1 and CDR2: WNHNN and SYGVQD (reference sequence). The CDR3, as DNA: TGCGCCAGCAGTGAGGACAGTCGCCAGACCCAGTACTTC. Its protein product is CASSEDSRQTQYF.

The chain carries TRBV24-1 and TRBJ1-6, with TRBD1 as a possible D gene (6 bases). CDR3 length: 16 residues. V was pared by 3 bases and J by 7 bases, with 15 bases between. Germline CDR1 is KGHDR and CDR2 is SFDVKD. The CDR3 sequence is CATSDTSQGGNSPLHF. CDR3 in DNA: TGTGCCACCAGTGATACCTCACAGGGAGGGAATTCACCCCTCCACTTT.

This clone was counted a few times. This sequence joins TRBV10-3 and TRBJ2-7, with a possible D match to TRBD2 (6 bases). The length of the CDR3 is 15 residues. V dropped 6 bases and J dropped 4 bases, with 19 bases sitting between them. CDR1 and CDR2 (germline): ENHRY, SYGVKD. The CDR3 sequence is CAIRRDGSAGYEQYF. The CDR3 DNA reads as TGTGCCATCAGGAGGGACGGATCAGCGGGTTACGAGCAGTACTTC.

The chain recombines TRBV25-1 with TRBJ1-6, with TRBD1 as a possible D gene (5 bases). The germline V and J ends were trimmed by 6 bases and 0 bases, with 9 bases remaining between them. Germline CDR1 MGHDK, CDR2 SYGVNS. The CDR3 spans 15 residues. CDR3 region: CASSRGISYNSPLHF. CDR3 coding DNA: TGTGCCAGCAGCCGGGGGATCTCCTATAATTCACCCCTCCACTTT.

The chain links TRBV27 to TRBJ1-5, with TRBD1 matching 9 bases. This CDR3 region has 16 residues. Losses at the gene ends were 3 bases for V and 2 bases for J; bases not matched to a gene: 5. Germline lookup yields CDR1 MNHEY and CDR2 SMNVEV (reference sequence). CDR3 nucleotide sequence: TGTGCCAGCAGTTTGACAGGGGGAAGGGGCAATCAGCCCCAGCATTTT. Protein product: CASSLTGGRGNQPQHF.

This chain connects TRBV11-3 to TRBJ1-1, with 8 bases that match TRBD1. After removal of 4 bases from V and 4 bases from J, the junction contained 11 bases not matched to a gene. The CDR3 runs to 16 residues. CDR1 and CDR2 from the germline V gene are SGHNT and YENEEA. The CDR3 DNA is TGTGCCAGCAGCTCCACCGGGACAGGACCATCCACTGAAGCTTTCTTT. Translation gives CASSSTGTGPSTEAFF.

A single count supports this clone. J is TRBJ2-1 and V is TRBV28; 8 bases line up with TRBD2. This CDR3 region has 17 residues. V shed 6 bases, J shed 2 bases, and the junction held 12 bases outside the gene matches. The germline gives CDR1 MDHEN, CDR2 SYDVKM. The CDR3 region is CASRTTTGTRTYNEQFF. The DNA of the CDR3 is TGTGCCAGCAGGACCACTACCGGGACTAGAACCTACAATGAGCAGTTCTTC.

The chain uses TRBV7-2 and TRBJ1-5; the D gene is possibly TRBD1 (5 bases). The length of the CDR3 is 14 residues. V lost 5 bases and J lost 5, with 13 bases in between. The germline gives CDR1 SGHTA, CDR2 FQGNSA. CDR3 region: CASSIGHLDQPQHF. The DNA for the CDR3 is TGTGCCAGCAGCATTGGACACCTCGATCAGCCCCAGCATTTT.

The chain combines TRBV4-2 with TRBJ1-2; unclear D gene. The CDR3 sequence is 15 residues long. Germline V gene data show CDR1 as LGHNA and CDR2 as YNFKEQ. Trimming removed 0 bases at V and 4 bases at J, with 12 bases between. The CDR3 reads CASSQDTGNAYGYTF. The CDR3 DNA follows: TGTGCCAGCAGCCAAGATACGGGGAATGCCTATGGCTACACCTTC.

CDR3 nucleotide sequence: TGTGCCAGCAGCGAAGGGGGAAGCTACAATGAGCAGTTCTTC. Protein product: CASSEGGSYNEQFF. This chain connects TRBV11-3 to TRBJ2-1, with a weak D call TRBD1 (6 bases). Per the germline V gene, CDR1 is SGHNT and CDR2 is YENEEA. V was shortened by 5 bases and J by 3 bases, with 11 bases between the two germline ends. There are 14 residues in the CDR3. Supplemented by reference TRBV11-3 and TRBJ2-1, the full variable domain reads EAGVVQSPRYKIIEKKQPVAFWCNPISGHNTLYWYLQNLGQGPELLIRYENEEAVDDSQLPKDRFSAERLKGVDSTLKIQPAELGDSAVYLCASSEGGSYNEQFFGPGTRLTVL.